The sequence of this T cell receptor (beta chain) was determined in a study of blood T cells in healthy people across ages. Overall study: About one barcoded beta molecule per two T cells came from capture by template switching. Study-wide points: Estimates of total diversity, which came from one million sequenced T cells, were considered to be underestimates. Any changes in expanded clonotypes were possibly confounded, as donor CMV status remained unknown.

With a J-beta primer mix and a sample-barcoded 5' primer, a second PCR ran about 7 to 11 cycles. MiXCR was run by TCRdb on the 5' RACE reads, yielding one entry per CDR3 protein. This table has around 870,000 distinct CDR3 sequences, under 30% appearing once. This CDR3 region has 13 residues. The trim removed 9 bases at V and 6 bases at J, leaving 5 bases unmatched. Per germline, CDR1 SGHNT and CDR2 YENEEA. Concerning this clonotype itself: Its antigen is unidentified.

The rearrangement joins TRBV11-3 to TRBJ2-1; 10 positions match TRBD2. The sample was blood. The sequence derives from a woman older than 75 in good health. The CDR3 coding sequence is TGTGCCAGTAAGCGGGGGGGCCGCAATGAGCAGTTCTTC. Its translation: CASKRGGRNEQFF.